This T cell receptor (beta chain) was captured in a study of blood T cell repertoires in COVID-19 (dated by TCRdb to about 2020). A note on the overall study: The collaborator samples originated in the United States, Italy and Spain and spanned the acute and convalescent phases of COVID-19. The material from the prospective study consisted of cDNA or gDNA derived from T cells, B-cell-depleted T cells, or PBMCs. The dataset comprised deeply sampled blood TCRbeta repertoires from subjects exposed to, actively infected with, or recovered from COVID-19. A freely available public database, intended as a resource for researchers studying the immune response to SARS-CoV-2, is where the repertoires were released. Samples came from the ongoing ImmuneRACE study (first 160 participants) plus 1,254 subjects from 6 global collaborators. A de-identified subject ID, COVID-19 status, age in years and sex were almost always included in the sample metadata. HLA class I and class II types, where available, came from metadata supplied by the sample provider rather than from assay-based typing. General conclusions and limits of the study: The quantity of clinical and demographic metadata differed by source and by participant and was supplied without curation.

As encoded in the germline V gene (reference sequence), CDR1 is SEHNR while CDR2 is FQNEAQ. The junction carries 15 bases between V and J, which are trimmed by 3 bases and 6 bases respectively. From its cysteine to its phenylalanine, the CDR3 spans 15 amino acids. Here the CDR3 DNA is all that survives: 45 bases in frame from base 1. About this clone: Its antigen is not yet known. There are no base qualities to consult, and no much larger clone falls within one base.

In Seattle, one collaborating source enrolled patients while the infection was active and tracked those patients longitudinally over the course of disease. Collaborating institutions collected whole blood in K2EDTA tubes following their own protocols. For TCRbeta analysis, collaborators shipped samples in one of three forms: frozen whole blood, isolated PBMCs, or DNA extracted from either of those sample types. TCRbeta CDR3 regions were amplified from genomic DNA by means of the immunoSEQ Assay, a bias-controlled multiplex PCR. For the original study's pipeline: The number of nucleated cells in each sample was estimated from the amplification of reference gene primers within the assay. To quantify the absolute abundance of each unique TCRbeta CDR3 rearrangement, sequence reads were collapsed and filtered. For each sample, productive Simpson clonality was calculated as the square root of Simpson's diversity index over productive rearrangements. TCRdb provides this immuneACCESS table in a form limited to in-frame rearrangements. Some clones are lacking; in checked studies, under half of them reflect an unresolved V gene, and why the rest are absent is not known. Clone size and the V and J calls come from that table; the DNA yielded D and trimming. This sample comprises around 55,000 clones, over 80% of them detected only once. The ten largest clones add up to under 4% of the sample.

The sequence links TRBV7-9 to TRBJ2-1; a tentative D match to TRBD2 spans 5 bases. The sequence was collected from a man between 35 and 55 years old with COVID-19, enrolled during active disease. Sequences were obtained from peripheral blood. CDR3 protein: CASSFGSLSTNEQFF. The nucleotide sequence reads TGTGCCAGCAGCTTTGGGAGCCTCTCTACCAATGAGCAGTTCTTC.